Listed below are T cell receptor beta chains from one sample, sequenced in a study of shared clonotypes between healthy human individuals. Clones were sequenced by immunoSEQ multiplex PCR, and TCRdb holds only the in-frame ones, with some missing. Of some 650,000 clones in the sample, roughly 97% were seen once. Input material: naive CD4+ T cells sorted from blood. These receptors came from a woman aged 25-40 years in good health. CDR3s include the opening cysteine and the closing phenylalanine or tryptophan. D genes are given only for firm matches. Some rows have no size entry. The others give once, few or many, or a class for an expanded clone.

NA	NA	TRBV29-1	TRBJ1-2	TGCAGCGCAATGTCCGGGGACACGGTCTATGGCTACACCTTC	CSAMSGDTVYGYTF
NA	NA	TRBV7-9	TRBJ2-7	TGTGCCAGCAGCTTGACACTAAGTCACGAGCAGTACTTC	CASSLTLSHEQYF
NA	NA	TRBV7-9	TRBJ2-3	TGTGCCAGCAGCTTAGGAGCAGGCCGCACAGATACGCAGTATTTT	CASSLGAGRTDTQYF
NA	TRBD1	TRBV5-1	TRBJ2-1	TGCGCCAGCAGCCTCCAGGGGGACGGAATTAATGAGCAGTTCTTC	CASSLQGDGINEQFF
NA	TRBD2	TRBV11-2	TRBJ2-7	TGTGCCAGCAGCTTAGGAATCTTGGGGGGGTTGTACGACGAGCAGTACTTC	CASSLGILGGLYDEQYF
NA	NA	TRBV29-1	TRBJ2-7	TGCAGCGTTGTTTCACGGGGAGTGTACGAGCAGTACTTC	CSVVSRGVYEQYF
NA	TRBD1	TRBV2	TRBJ2-5	TGTGCCAGCAGTGATTTGACAGGGGCGGGTGAGACCCAGTACTTC	CASSDLTGAGETQYF
NA	TRBD1	TRBV5-1	TRBJ1-1	TGCGCCAGCAGCTTGGGTCCGGGACAGTCCATGAACACTGAAGCTTTCTTT	CASSLGPGQSMNTEAFF
NA	NA	TRBV30	TRBJ2-1	TGTGCCTGGAACGTTCCCGCCCCTGAGCAGTTCTTC	CAWNVPAPEQFF
NA	NA	TRBV5-1	TRBJ1-4	TGCGCCAGCAGCTTGCAGGCAGGAACTAATGAAAAACTGTTTTTT	CASSLQAGTNEKLFF
NA	TRBD1	TRBV28	TRBJ1-5	TGTGCCAGCGGGACAGGGTTTTTTCATCAGCCCCAGCATTTT	CASGTGFFHQPQHF
NA	NA	TRBV28	TRBJ2-7	TGTGCCAGCAGTTTACGGCAGAACTACGAGCAGTACTTC	CASSLRQNYEQYF
NA	NA	TRBV28	TRBJ2-3	TGTGCCAGCAGTTCGGACAGCGCAGATACGCAGTATTTT	CASSSDSADTQYF
NA	TRBD2	TRBV7-3	TRBJ2-1	TGTGCCAGCAGCTTTGGACGGACTAGCGGTGAGGATGAGCAGTTCTTC	CASSFGRTSGEDEQFF
NA	NA	TRBV10-3	TRBJ1-1	TGTGCCATCAGTGAGTCGAAACGGTTGAACACTGAAGCTTTCTTT	CAISESKRLNTEAFF
NA	NA	TRBV15	TRBJ1-5	TGTGCCACCAGGGGGGGCGGCGGGGATCAGCCCCAGCATTTT	CATRGGGGDQPQHF
NA	NA	TRBV5-1	TRBJ1-2	TGCGCCAGCAGCTTATCGTTACAGGGCTATGGCTACACCTTC	CASSLSLQGYGYTF
NA	TRBD1	TRBV6-6	TRBJ2-3	TGTGCCAGCAACGAAGACAGGGGGCGCAGAGATACGCAGTATTTT	CASNEDRGRRDTQYF
NA	NA	TRBV20-1	TRBJ2-7	TGCAGTGCTAGGACTAGCTACGAGCAGTACTTC	CSARTSYEQYF
NA	NA	TRBV2	TRBJ2-1	TGTGCCAGCAGACGGGAGAACGAGCAGTTCTTC	CASRRENEQFF
NA	TRBD2	TRBV9	TRBJ2-1	TGTGCCAGCAGCGTGACTAGCGGGAGGGTTTACAATGAGCAGTTCTTC	CASSVTSGRVYNEQFF
few	NA	TRBV29-1	TRBJ1-1	TGCAGCGTTTTTCCGGTGAACACTGAAGCTTTCTTT	CSVFPVNTEAFF
NA	NA	TRBV6-5	TRBJ2-2	TGTGCCAGCAGTTACGGGGGCCGAACCGGGGAGCTGTTTTTT	CASSYGGRTGELFF
NA	NA	TRBV5-1	TRBJ2-1	TGCGCCAGCAGGGATTCAGGGAGATACAATGAGCAGTTCTTC	CASRDSGRYNEQFF
NA	TRBD2	TRBV11-3	TRBJ2-5	TGTGCCAGCAGCTTAGGTTCTAGCGGGCCCGGGGAGACCCAGTACTTC	CASSLGSSGPGETQYF
NA	NA	TRBV2	TRBJ1-5	TGTGCCAGCAGTACGGACAGCAATCAGCCCCAGCATTTT	CASSTDSNQPQHF
NA	NA	TRBV28	TRBJ1-1	TGTGCCAGCAGCCATCAGGGCGTTGAAGCTTTCTTT	CASSHQGVEAFF
NA	NA	TRBV7-9	TRBJ1-1	TGTGCCAGCAGCTTAGCCTTTGGGAGGAACACTGAAGCTTTCTTT	CASSLAFGRNTEAFF
NA	NA	TRBV28	TRBJ2-2	TGTGCCACCGATACAACAACCGGGGAGCTGTTTTTT	CATDTTTGELFF
NA	TRBD1	TRBV10-3	TRBJ2-1	TGTGCCATCAGTGACCTAGGACAGGCTGGGAATGAGCAGTTCTTC	CAISDLGQAGNEQFF
NA	TRBD1	TRBV6-1	TRBJ1-4	TGTGCCAGCAGTGCGGGCGGGACAGGGGCTAATGAAAAACTGTTTTTT	CASSAGGTGANEKLFF